One T cell receptor (beta chain) is described in this entry. This entry comes from a study of blood T cell repertoires in COVID-19. Study-wide background: T cells, B-cell-depleted T cells, or PBMCs provided the cDNA or gDNA that served as material.

Here immunoSEQ multiplex PCR was the method, and the copy in TCRdb shows in-frame clones only, minus some. The sample includes more than 200,000 clones, 86% seen only once; the top ten take approximately 10%. Trimming stripped 2 bases from V and 0 bases from J, with 5 bases between. Germline CDR1 and CDR2: ENHRY and SYGVKD. The CDR3 is 14 residues long. The rearrangement uses TRBV10-3 and TRBJ2-1; D call uncertain. Sequences were obtained from peripheral blood. The sequence was collected from a man aged 50 to 60 with COVID-19, enrolled during active disease. In DNA, the CDR3 is TGTGCCATCAGTGAGGCGAGCTCCTACAATGAGCAGTTCTTC. It codes for CAISEASSYNEQFF.